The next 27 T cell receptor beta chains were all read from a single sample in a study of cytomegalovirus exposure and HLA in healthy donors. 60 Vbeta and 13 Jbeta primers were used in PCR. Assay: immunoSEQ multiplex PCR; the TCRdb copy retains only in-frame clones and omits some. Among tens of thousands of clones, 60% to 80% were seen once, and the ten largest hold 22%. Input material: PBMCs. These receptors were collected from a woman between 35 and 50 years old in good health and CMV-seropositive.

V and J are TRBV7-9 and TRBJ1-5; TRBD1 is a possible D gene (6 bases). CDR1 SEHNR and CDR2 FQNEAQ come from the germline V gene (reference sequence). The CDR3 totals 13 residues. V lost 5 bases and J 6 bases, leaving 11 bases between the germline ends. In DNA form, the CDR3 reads TGTGCCAGCAGCCCTAGGGGGAGTCAGCCCCAGCATTTT. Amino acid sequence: CASSPRGSQPQHF.

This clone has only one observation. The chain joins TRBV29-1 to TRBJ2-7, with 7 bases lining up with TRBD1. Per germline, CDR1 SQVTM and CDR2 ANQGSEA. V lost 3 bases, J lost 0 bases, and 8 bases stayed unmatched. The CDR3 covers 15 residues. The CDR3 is CSVEGRGQSSYEQYF. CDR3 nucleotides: TGCAGCGTTGAGGGAAGGGGGCAAAGCTCCTACGAGCAGTACTTC.

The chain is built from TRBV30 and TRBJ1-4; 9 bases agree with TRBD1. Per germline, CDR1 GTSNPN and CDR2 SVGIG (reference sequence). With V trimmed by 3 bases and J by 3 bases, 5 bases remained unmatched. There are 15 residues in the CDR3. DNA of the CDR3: TGTGCCTGGAGGGATGGACAGGGGCCTAATGAAAAACTGTTTTTT. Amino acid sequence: CAWRDGQGPNEKLFF.

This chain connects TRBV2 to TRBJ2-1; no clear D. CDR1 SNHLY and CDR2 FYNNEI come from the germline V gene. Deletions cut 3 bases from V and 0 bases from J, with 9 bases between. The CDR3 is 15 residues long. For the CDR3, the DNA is TGTGCCAGCAGTGACCTCAGTGGCTCCTACAATGAGCAGTTCTTC. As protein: CASSDLSGSYNEQFF.

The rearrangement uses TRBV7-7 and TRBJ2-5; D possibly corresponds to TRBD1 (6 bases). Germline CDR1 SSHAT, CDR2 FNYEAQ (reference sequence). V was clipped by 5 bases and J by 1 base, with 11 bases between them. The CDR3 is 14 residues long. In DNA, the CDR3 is TGTGCCAGCAGCCAAGCAGGGGTCCAAGAGACCCAGTACTTC. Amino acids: CASSQAGVQETQYF.

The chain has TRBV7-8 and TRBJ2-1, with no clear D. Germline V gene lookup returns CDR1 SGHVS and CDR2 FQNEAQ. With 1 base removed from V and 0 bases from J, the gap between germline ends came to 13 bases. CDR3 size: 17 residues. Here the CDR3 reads CASSLGPRISSYNEQFF. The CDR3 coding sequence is TGTGCCAGCAGCTTAGGGCCCAGGATAAGCTCCTACAATGAGCAGTTCTTC.

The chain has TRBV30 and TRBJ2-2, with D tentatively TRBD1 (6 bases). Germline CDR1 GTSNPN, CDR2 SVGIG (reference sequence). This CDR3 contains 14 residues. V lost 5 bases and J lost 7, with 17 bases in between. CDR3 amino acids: CAWSGAGVGGELFF. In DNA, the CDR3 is TGTGCCTGGTCCGGTGCAGGGGTTGGCGGGGAGCTGTTTTTT.

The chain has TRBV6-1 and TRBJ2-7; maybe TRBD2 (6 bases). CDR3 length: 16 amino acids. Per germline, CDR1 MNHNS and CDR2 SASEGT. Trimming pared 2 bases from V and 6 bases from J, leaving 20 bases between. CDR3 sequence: CASSEPRRVAFSEQYF. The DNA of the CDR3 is TGTGCCAGCAGTGAACCTAGGAGGGTGGCGTTCTCCGAGCAGTACTTC.

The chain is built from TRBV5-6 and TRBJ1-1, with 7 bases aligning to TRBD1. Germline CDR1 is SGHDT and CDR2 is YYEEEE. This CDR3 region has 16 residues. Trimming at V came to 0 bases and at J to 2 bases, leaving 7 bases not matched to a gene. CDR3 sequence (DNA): TGTGCCAGCAGCTTGGATATGGGACAGTTAAACACTGAAGCTTTCTTT. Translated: CASSLDMGQLNTEAFF.

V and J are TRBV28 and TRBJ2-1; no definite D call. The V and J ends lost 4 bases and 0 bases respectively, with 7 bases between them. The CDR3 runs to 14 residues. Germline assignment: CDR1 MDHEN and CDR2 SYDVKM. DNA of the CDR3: TGTGCCAGCAGTTCGCTTAGCTCCTACAATGAGCAGTTCTTC. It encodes CASSSLSSYNEQFF.

CDR3 DNA sequence: TGTGCCTGGAGTGTCCCAGGCGACAATCAGCCCCAGCATTTT. This codes for CAWSVPGDNQPQHF. This chain joins TRBV30 and TRBJ1-5; D gene uncertain. The germline V gene encodes CDR1 GTSNPN and CDR2 SVGIG (reference sequence). V gave up 0 bases and J gave up 3 bases, with 9 bases separating them. This CDR3 has 14 residues.

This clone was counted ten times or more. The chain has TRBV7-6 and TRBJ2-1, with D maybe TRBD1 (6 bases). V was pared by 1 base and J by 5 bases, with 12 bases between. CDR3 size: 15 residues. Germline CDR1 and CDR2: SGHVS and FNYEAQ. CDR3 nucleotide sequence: TGTGCCAGCAGCTTAGTGTGGGGGCGAAACAATGAGCAGTTCTTC. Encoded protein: CASSLVWGRNNEQFF.

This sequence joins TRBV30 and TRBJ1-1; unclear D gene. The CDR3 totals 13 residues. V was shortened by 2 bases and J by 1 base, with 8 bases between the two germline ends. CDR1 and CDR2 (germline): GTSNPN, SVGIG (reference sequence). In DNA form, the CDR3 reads TGTGCCTGGAGTTCCAGAAGGAACACTGAAGCTTTCTTT. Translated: CAWSSRRNTEAFF.

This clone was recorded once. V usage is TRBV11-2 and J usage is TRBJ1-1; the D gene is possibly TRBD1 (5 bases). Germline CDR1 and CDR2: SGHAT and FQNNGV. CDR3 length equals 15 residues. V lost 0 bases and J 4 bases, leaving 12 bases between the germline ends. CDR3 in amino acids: CASSLDRARATEAFF. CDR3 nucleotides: TGTGCCAGCAGCTTAGATCGGGCCAGGGCCACTGAAGCTTTCTTT.

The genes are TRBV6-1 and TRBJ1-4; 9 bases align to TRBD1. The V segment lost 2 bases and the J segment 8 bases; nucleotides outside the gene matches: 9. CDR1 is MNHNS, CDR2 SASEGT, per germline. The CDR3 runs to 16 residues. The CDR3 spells CASSEIRGTGTEKLFF. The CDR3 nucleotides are TGTGCCAGCAGTGAAATTCGTGGGACAGGGACCGAAAAACTGTTTTTT.

CDR3: CASSFSDRGLYNEQFF. The CDR3 nucleotides read TGTGCCAGCAGTTTCTCGGACAGGGGGCTCTACAATGAGCAGTTCTTC. This chain connects TRBV6-5 to TRBJ2-1, with 11 bases aligning to TRBD1. V lost 4 bases and J lost 3; bases outside the gene matches: 5. This CDR3 contains 16 residues. CDR1 is MNHEY, CDR2 SVGAGI, per germline.

CDR3 DNA sequence: TGTGCCAGCAGTTGGGGCCAAGGGGGTGGTGAGCAGTTCTTC. It yields the protein CASSWGQGGGEQFF. This chain links TRBV27 with TRBJ2-1, with D possibly TRBD1 on 6 matching bases. Germline V CDR1 and CDR2: MNHEY, SMNVEV (reference sequence). V was trimmed by 4 bases and J by 9 bases, leaving 16 bases between them. There are 14 residues in the CDR3.

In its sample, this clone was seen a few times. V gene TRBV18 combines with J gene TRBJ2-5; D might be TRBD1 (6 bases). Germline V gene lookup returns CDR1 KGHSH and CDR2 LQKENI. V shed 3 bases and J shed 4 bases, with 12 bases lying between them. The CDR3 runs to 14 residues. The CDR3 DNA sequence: TGTGCCAGCTCACCGGGCCAGACAGGAGAGACCCAGTACTTC. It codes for CASSPGQTGETQYF.

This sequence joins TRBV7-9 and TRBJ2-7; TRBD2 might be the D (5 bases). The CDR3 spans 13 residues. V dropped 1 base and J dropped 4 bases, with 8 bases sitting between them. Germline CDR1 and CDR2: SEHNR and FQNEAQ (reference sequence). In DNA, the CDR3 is TGTGCCAGCAGCTTAGAATCGGGGTACGAGCAGTACTTC. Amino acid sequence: CASSLESGYEQYF.

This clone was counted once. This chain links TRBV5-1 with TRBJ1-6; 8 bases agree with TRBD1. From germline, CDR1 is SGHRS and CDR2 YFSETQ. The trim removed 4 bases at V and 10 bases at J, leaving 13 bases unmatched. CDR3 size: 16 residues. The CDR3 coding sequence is TGCGCCAGCAGCCCGACGACAGGGGCCTGGGGGTCACCCCTCCACTTT. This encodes CASSPTTGAWGSPLHF.

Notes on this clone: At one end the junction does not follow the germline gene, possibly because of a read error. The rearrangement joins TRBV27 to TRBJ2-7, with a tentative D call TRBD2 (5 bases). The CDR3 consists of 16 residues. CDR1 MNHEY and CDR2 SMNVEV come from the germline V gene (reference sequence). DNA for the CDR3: TGTGCCAGCAGTGGATTTCCCGGGATCCCTTCCTACGGGCAGTACTTC. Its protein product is CASSGFPGIPSYGQYF.

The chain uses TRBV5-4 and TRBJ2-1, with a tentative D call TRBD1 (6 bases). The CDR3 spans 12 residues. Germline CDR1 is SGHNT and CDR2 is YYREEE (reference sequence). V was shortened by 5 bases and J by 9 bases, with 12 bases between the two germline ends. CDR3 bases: TGTGCCAGCAGTCCCGAGGGGGTTGAGCAGTTCTTC. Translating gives CASSPEGVEQFF.

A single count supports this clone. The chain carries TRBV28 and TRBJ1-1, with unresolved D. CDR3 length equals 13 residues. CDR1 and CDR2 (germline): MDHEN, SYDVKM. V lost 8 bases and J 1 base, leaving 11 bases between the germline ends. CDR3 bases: TGTGCCAGCTCGAGGGTCGGGAACACTGAAGCTTTCTTT. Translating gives CASSRVGNTEAFF.

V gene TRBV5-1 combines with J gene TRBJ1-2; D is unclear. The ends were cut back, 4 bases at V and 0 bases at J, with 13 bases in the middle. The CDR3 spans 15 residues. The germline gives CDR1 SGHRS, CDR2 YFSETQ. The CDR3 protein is CASSPSGSTNYGYTF. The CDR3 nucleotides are TGCGCCAGCAGCCCCAGCGGGAGCACTAACTATGGCTACACCTTC.

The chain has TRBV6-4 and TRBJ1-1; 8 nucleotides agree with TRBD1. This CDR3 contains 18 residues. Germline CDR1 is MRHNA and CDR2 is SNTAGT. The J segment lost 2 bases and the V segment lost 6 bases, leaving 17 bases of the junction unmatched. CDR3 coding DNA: TGTGCCAGCAGAGAACCCAGGGGGCGGCCCGGGCCTAACACTGAAGCTTTCTTT. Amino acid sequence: CASREPRGRPGPNTEAFF.

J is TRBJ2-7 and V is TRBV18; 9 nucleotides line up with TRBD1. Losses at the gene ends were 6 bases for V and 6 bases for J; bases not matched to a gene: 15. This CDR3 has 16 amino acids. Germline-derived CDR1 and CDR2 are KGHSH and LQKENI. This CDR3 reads CASSHRDRVDGAEQYF. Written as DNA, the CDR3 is TGTGCCAGCTCGCACCGGGACAGGGTGGACGGGGCCGAGCAGTACTTC.

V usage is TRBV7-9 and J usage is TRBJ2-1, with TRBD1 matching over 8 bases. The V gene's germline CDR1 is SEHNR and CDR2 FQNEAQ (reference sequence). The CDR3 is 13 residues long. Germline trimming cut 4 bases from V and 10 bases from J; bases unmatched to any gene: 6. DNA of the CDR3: TGTGCCAGCAGCTCTCGGACAGGGAAGGAGCAGTTCTTC. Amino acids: CASSSRTGKEQFF.